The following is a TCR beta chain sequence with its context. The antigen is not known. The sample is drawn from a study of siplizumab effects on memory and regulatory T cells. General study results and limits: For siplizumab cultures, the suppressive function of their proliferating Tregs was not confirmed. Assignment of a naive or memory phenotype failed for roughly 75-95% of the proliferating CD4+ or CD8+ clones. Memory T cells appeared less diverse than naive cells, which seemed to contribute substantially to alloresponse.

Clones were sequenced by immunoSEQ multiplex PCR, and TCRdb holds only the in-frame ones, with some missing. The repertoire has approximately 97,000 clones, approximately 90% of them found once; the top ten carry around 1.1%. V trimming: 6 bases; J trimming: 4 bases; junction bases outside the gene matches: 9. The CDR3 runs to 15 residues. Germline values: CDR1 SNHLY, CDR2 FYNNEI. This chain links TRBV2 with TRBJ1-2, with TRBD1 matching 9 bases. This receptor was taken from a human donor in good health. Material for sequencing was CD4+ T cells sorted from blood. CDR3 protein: CASSLITGGTYGYTF. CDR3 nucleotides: TGTGCCAGCAGCCTTATCACAGGGGGCACCTATGGCTACACCTTC.